This T cell receptor (beta chain) was profiled in a study of cytotoxic CD8 clonotypes in ibrutinib-treated CLL. The overall study: Included were about a dozen relapsed/refractory and about 15 treatment-naive patients, of whom fewer than 18 were IGHV unmutated. Some 25 partial and 2 complete responses; at median around 71 months, roughly 15 remitted, approximately 12 progressed. Whole-study findings and limits: Sustained-remission and progressing patients were not sampled at matched times. Public clonotypes occurred uncommonly; on treatment, they contracted or remained stable.

This clone turned up a few times. Its antigen remains unidentified. Sequencing was performed with immunoSEQ multiplex PCR; in TCRdb, only in-frame clones are kept and a portion is missing. In the table there are 130,000 or so clones, about 72% of which are singletons. The length of the CDR3 is 15 residues. Germline lookup yields CDR1 SGHNT and CDR2 YYREEE (reference sequence). Trimming pared 5 bases from V and 7 bases from J, leaving 16 bases between. The chain links TRBV5-4 to TRBJ1-6; no definite D call. The sequence came from a human donor with chronic lymphocytic leukemia. The sequencing here drew on PBMCs, taken after 12 months of ibrutinib treatment. CDR3 in DNA: TGTGCCAGCAGTAGGGCTACCGGCCCCAATTCACCCCTCCACTTT. It specifies CASSRATGPNSPLHF.